This T cell receptor beta chain originates from a study of shared clonotypes between healthy human individuals. Comment on this clone: Its antigen is still unknown.

Broader study findings: Although depth was large, rarefaction showed that sequencing of the sorted subsets was incomplete. Among donors, clonotype sharing was expected to be affected by sequencing depth. Naive subsets usually exceeded memory subsets in estimated richness.

The run depth of the assay was deep. Assay: immunoSEQ multiplex PCR; the TCRdb copy retains only in-frame clones and omits some. The sample yields about 2 million clones, about 95% seen once. Naive CD8 cells, CD45RO-negative and positively selected for CCR7, excluded terminally differentiated effector memory CD45RA+ cells. Germline CDR1 SEHNR, CDR2 FQNEAQ (reference sequence). The CDR3 extends over 17 amino acids. The ends were cut back, 2 bases at V and 2 bases at J, with 18 bases in the middle. The sequencing input was naive CD8+ T cells sorted from blood. The clonotype was recovered from a man aged 18 to 29 in good health. This chain connects TRBV7-9 to TRBJ2-5; D may be TRBD1 or TRBD2 (5 bases each). The CDR3 here is CASSLRGIDAGQETQYF. The CDR3 DNA sequence: TGTGCCAGCAGCTTAAGAGGGATTGATGCAGGGCAAGAGACCCAGTACTTC.